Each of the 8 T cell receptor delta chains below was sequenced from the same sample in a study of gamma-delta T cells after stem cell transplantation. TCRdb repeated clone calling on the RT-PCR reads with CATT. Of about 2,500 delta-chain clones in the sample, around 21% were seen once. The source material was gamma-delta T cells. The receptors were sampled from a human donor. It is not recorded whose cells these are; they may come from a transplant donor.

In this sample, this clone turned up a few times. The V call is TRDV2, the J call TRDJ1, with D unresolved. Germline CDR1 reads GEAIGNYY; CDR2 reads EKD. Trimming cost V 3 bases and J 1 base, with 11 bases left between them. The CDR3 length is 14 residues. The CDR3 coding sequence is TGTGCCTGTGACCCTTTAAAGTCCACCGATAAACTCATCTTT. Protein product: CACDPLKSTDKLIF.

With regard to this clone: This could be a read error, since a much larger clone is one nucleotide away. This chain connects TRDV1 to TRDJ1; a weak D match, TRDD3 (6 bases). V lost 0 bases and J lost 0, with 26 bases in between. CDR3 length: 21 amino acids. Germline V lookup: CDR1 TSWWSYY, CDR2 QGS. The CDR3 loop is CALGELRLLDWDHLYTDKLIF. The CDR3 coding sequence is TGTGCTCTTGGGGAACTGAGGCTACTAGACTGGGATCATTTGTACACCGATAAACTCATCTTT.

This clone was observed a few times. CDR3 loop: CACDTAGTGGYLSWDTRQMFF. CDR3 DNA: TGTGCCTGTGACACCGCAGGGACTGGGGGATATCTCTCCTGGGACACCCGACAGATGTTTTTC. The V call is TRDV2, the J call TRDJ3; 11 positions match TRDD3. Germline V lookup: CDR1 GEAIGNYY, CDR2 EKD. Unmatched junction bases numbered 9, after V lost 0 bases and J lost 0 bases. This CDR3 comprises 21 residues.

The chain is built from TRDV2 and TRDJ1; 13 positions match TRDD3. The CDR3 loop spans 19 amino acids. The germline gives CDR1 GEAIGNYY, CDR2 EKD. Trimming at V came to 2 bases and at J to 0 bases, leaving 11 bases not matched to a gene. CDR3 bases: TGTGCCTGTGACATGGCTTTACTGGGGGATACGTCCAACACCGATAAACTCATCTTT. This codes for CACDMALLGDTSNTDKLIF.

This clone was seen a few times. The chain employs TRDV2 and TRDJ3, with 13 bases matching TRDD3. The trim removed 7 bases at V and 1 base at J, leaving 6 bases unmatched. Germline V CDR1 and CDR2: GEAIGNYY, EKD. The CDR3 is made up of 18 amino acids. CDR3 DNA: TGTGCCTGCGATACTGGGGGATACGAGTCCTGGGACACCCGACAGATGTTTTTC. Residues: CACDTGGYESWDTRQMFF.

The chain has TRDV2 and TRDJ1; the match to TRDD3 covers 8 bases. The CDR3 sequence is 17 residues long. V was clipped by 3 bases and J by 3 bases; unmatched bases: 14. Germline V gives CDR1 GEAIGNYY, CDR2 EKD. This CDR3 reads CACDFVLGVNEADKLIF. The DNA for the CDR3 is TGTGCCTGTGACTTCGTACTGGGGGTCAACGAGGCCGATAAACTCATCTTT.

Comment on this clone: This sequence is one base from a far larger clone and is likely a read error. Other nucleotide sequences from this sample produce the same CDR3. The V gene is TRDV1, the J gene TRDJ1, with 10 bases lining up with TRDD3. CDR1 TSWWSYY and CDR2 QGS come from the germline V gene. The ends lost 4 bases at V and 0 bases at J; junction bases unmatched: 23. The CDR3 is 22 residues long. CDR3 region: CALGVLLPKQILGDTYTDKLIF. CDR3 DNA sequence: TGTGCTCTTGGGGTCCTGCTTCCTAAGCAAATATTGGGGGATACCTACACCGATAAACTCATCTTT.

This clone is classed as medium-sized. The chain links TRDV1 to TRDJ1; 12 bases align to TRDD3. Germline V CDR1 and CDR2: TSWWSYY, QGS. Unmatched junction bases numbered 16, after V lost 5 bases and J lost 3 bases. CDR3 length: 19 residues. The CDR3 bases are TGTGCTCTTGGGTTCGCGCTTCCTACTGGGGGATACTTCCCCGATAAACTCATCTTT. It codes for CALGFALPTGGYFPDKLIF.